The rows below give T cell receptor beta chains drawn from one sample of a study of cytomegalovirus exposure and HLA in healthy donors. Produced via immunoSEQ multiplex PCR; TCRdb's table is partial and in-frame only. Counted here are more than 130,000 clones, about four fifths occurring once; the ten biggest clones make up around 4%. The specimen was PBMCs. The receptors were gathered from a middle-aged man in good health and CMV-seropositive. CDR3s include the opening cysteine and the closing phenylalanine or tryptophan. A D gene is named only where the DNA matches it firmly. Clone size is stated in some rows and not others, as once, few, many or a class when expanded.

CDR3: CASSPTGTEGSPLHF; DNA: TGTGCCAGCAGCCCCACGGGGACAGAAGGCTCACCCCTCCACTTT; size: once; V: TRBV5-5; D: TRBD1; J: TRBJ1-6
CDR3: CASSVDSSYNEQFF; DNA: TGTGCCAGCAGCGTAGACAGCTCCTACAATGAGCAGTTCTTC; size: once; V: TRBV9; D: NA; J: TRBJ2-1
CDR3: CASSPAGNNNEQFF; DNA: TGTGCCAGTAGCCCAGCCGGGAACAACAATGAGCAGTTCTTC; size: NA; V: TRBV19; D: NA; J: TRBJ2-1
CDR3: CASSYHRGSYEQYF; DNA: TGTGCCAGCAGTTACCACAGGGGGTCCTACGAGCAGTACTTC; size: NA; V: TRBV6-5; D: TRBD1; J: TRBJ2-7
CDR3: CASSLAGGSAYEQYF; DNA: TGTGCCAGCAGCTTAGCGGGCGGGAGCGCCTACGAGCAGTACTTC; size: NA; V: TRBV7-2; D: TRBD2; J: TRBJ2-7
CDR3: CASRVGADTQYF; DNA: TGTGCCAGCAGAGTGGGGGCCGATACGCAGTATTTT; size: NA; V: TRBV7-9; D: NA; J: TRBJ2-3
CDR3: CASSLRGQGAPEQYF; DNA: TGTGCCAGCAGCTTAAGGGGACAGGGCGCCCCCGAGCAGTACTTC; size: NA; V: TRBV7-9; D: TRBD1; J: TRBJ2-7
CDR3: CASSRWTGDSYEQYF; DNA: TGTGCCAGCAGCCGATGGACAGGGGACTCCTACGAGCAGTACTTC; size: NA; V: TRBV14; D: TRBD1; J: TRBJ2-7
CDR3: CASSVENGNKETQYF; DNA: TGTGCCAGCAGCGTCGAGAACGGGAATAAAGAGACCCAGTACTTC; size: NA; V: TRBV9; D: NA; J: TRBJ2-5
CDR3: CASSAGGAGNIQYF; DNA: TGTGCCAGCAGCGCAGGTGGGGCCGGAAACATTCAGTACTTC; size: NA; V: TRBV6-5; D: NA; J: TRBJ2-4
CDR3: CASSYGGGFMNTEAFF; DNA: TGTGCCAGCAGTTACGGGGGAGGGTTTATGAACACTGAAGCTTTCTTT; size: NA; V: TRBV6-5; D: NA; J: TRBJ1-1
CDR3: CASSVGTGPLGPF; DNA: TGTGCCAGCAGCGTAGGGACAGGGCCCCTCGGCCCCTTC; size: NA; V: TRBV9; D: TRBD1; J: TRBJ1-2
CDR3: CASSKPDRAHEQYF; DNA: TGTGCCAGCAGCAAACCCGACAGGGCCCACGAGCAGTACTTC; size: NA; V: TRBV7-2; D: TRBD1; J: TRBJ2-7
CDR3: CASSSPPGQGSDTQYF; DNA: TGTGCCAGCAGCTCCCCCCCGGGACAGGGCTCTGATACGCAGTATTTT; size: NA; V: TRBV5-4; D: TRBD1; J: TRBJ2-3
CDR3: CASSLRLATYNEQFF; DNA: TGTGCCAGCAGCTTAAGACTAGCGACGTACAATGAGCAGTTCTTC; size: NA; V: TRBV11-2; D: TRBD2; J: TRBJ2-1
CDR3: CASLTFQGYTEAFF; DNA: TGTGCCAGCCTGACGTTCCAGGGATACACTGAAGCTTTCTTT; size: NA; V: TRBV6-6; D: NA; J: TRBJ1-1
CDR3: CSVEVGPGGQPQHF; DNA: TGCAGCGTTGAAGTAGGGCCAGGAGGTCAGCCCCAGCATTTT; size: NA; V: TRBV29-1; D: NA; J: TRBJ1-5
CDR3: CASSLNRGLHTEAFF; DNA: TGTGCCAGCAGCTTGAACAGGGGGCTTCACACTGAAGCTTTCTTT; size: NA; V: TRBV5-4; D: TRBD1; J: TRBJ1-1
CDR3: CAWSVPSGQFF; DNA: TGTGCCTGGAGTGTACCATCGGGGCAGTTCTTC; size: few; V: TRBV30; D: NA; J: TRBJ2-1
CDR3: CASSREGDSNQPQHF; DNA: TGTGCCAGCAGTCGCGAGGGAGATAGCAATCAGCCCCAGCATTTT; size: once; V: TRBV9; D: NA; J: TRBJ1-5
CDR3: CASSPGTGIHEQYF; DNA: TGTGCCAGCTCACCCGGGACAGGGATCCACGAGCAGTACTTC; size: NA; V: TRBV18; D: TRBD1; J: TRBJ2-7
CDR3: CASSLAAASYNEQFF; DNA: TGTGCCAGCAGCTTAGCGGCCGCTTCCTACAATGAGCAGTTCTTC; size: NA; V: TRBV7-9; D: NA; J: TRBJ2-1
CDR3: CASSLSAGAGNTIYF; DNA: TGCGCCAGCAGCTTGAGTGCAGGGGCTGGAAACACCATATATTTT; size: NA; V: TRBV5-1; D: NA; J: TRBJ1-3
CDR3: CASSQEWTVTDTQYF; DNA: TGTGCCAGCAGCCAAGAGTGGACAGTAACAGATACGCAGTATTTT; size: NA; V: TRBV14; D: NA; J: TRBJ2-3
CDR3: CASSGTGGEGYTF; DNA: TGTGCCAGCAGTGGGACAGGGGGTGAGGGCTACACCTTC; size: NA; V: TRBV25-1; D: TRBD1; J: TRBJ1-2
CDR3: CASSGQGLTYGYTF; DNA: TGTGCCAGTAGTGGACAGGGCCTCACCTATGGCTACACCTTC; size: NA; V: TRBV19; D: TRBD1; J: TRBJ1-2
CDR3: CASSMDSVYGYTF; DNA: TGTGCCAGCAGCATGGACAGTGTCTATGGCTACACCTTC; size: few; V: TRBV5-4; D: NA; J: TRBJ1-2
CDR3: CASSLAGLRVGVSTDTQYF; DNA: TGTGCCAGCAGCTTGGCAGGGTTGCGCGTTGGGGTGAGCACAGATACGCAGTATTTT; size: NA; V: TRBV5-6; D: NA; J: TRBJ2-3
CDR3: CASSQGQVYGYTF; DNA: TGTGCCAGCAGCCAAGGTCAGGTCTATGGCTACACCTTC; size: NA; V: TRBV14; D: NA; J: TRBJ1-2
CDR3: CASSSDGTGGYTF; DNA: TGTGCCAGCAGTTCGGACGGAACAGGGGGCTACACCTTC; size: NA; V: TRBV6-5; D: NA; J: TRBJ1-2
CDR3: CASSLGGRRSDITYEQYF; DNA: TGTGCCAGCAGCTTAGGAGGGCGGAGGTCAGATATTACCTACGAGCAGTACTTC; size: NA; V: TRBV11-3; D: NA; J: TRBJ2-7
CDR3: CASDPGQGSYGYTF; DNA: TGTGCCAGTGATCCGGGACAGGGGAGCTATGGCTACACCTTC; size: NA; V: TRBV19; D: TRBD1; J: TRBJ1-2
CDR3: CASSHPDRGGASEAFF; DNA: TGTGCCAGCAGCCACCCGGACAGGGGAGGTGCGTCTGAAGCTTTCTTT; size: NA; V: TRBV14; D: TRBD1; J: TRBJ1-1
CDR3: CASSVRTDSGNIQYF; DNA: TGTGCCAGTAGCGTAAGGACGGACTCGGGAAACATTCAGTACTTC; size: few; V: TRBV19; D: NA; J: TRBJ2-4
CDR3: CASSRSSGSGNTIYF; DNA: TGTGCCAGCAGCCGGTCTTCAGGGTCTGGAAACACCATATATTTT; size: NA; V: TRBV11-1; D: NA; J: TRBJ1-3